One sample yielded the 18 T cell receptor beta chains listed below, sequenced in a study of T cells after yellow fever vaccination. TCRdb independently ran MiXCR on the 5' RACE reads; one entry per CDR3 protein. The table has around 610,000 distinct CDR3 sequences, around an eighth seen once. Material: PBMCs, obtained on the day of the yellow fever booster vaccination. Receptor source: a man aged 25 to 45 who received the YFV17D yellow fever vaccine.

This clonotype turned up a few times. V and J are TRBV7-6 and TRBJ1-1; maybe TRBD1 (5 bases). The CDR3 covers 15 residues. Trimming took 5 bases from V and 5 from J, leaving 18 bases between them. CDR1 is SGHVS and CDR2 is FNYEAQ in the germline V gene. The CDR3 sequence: CASSPRSGGETEAFF. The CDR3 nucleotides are TGTGCCAGCAGCCCGAGGAGCGGGGGGGAGACTGAAGCTTTCTTT.

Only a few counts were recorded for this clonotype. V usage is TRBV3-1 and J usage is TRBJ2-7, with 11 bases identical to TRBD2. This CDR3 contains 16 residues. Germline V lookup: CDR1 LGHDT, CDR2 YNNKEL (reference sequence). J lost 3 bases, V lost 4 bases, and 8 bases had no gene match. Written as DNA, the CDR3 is TGTGCCAGCAGCCCCTCCCTAGCGGGAGGTTACTACGAGCAGTACTTC. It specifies CASSPSLAGGYYEQYF.

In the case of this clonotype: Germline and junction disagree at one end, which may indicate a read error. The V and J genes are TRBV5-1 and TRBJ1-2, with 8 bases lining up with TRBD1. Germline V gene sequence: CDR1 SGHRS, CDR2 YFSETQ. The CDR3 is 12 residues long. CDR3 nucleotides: TGCCCCAGCAGGACAGGGCTGGGAGGCTACACCTTC. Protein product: CPSRTGLGGYTF.

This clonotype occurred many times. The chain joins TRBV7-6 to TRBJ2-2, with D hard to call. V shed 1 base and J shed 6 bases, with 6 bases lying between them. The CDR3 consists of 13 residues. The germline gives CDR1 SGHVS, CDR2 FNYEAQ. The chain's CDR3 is CASSLVRAGELFF. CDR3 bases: TGTGCCAGCAGCTTAGTTCGAGCCGGGGAGCTGTTTTTT. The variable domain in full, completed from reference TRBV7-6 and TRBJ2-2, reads GAGVSQSPRYKVTKRGQDVALRCDPISGHVSLYWYRQALGQGPEFLTYFNYEAQQDKSGLPNDRFSAERPEGSISTLTIQRTEQRDSAMYRCASSLVRAGELFFGEGSRLTVL.

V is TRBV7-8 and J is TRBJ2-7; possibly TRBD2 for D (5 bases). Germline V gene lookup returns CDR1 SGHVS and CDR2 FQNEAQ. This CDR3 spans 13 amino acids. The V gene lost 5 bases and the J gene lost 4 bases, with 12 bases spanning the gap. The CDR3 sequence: CASSGRRSYEQYF. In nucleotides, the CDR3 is TGTGCCAGCAGCGGGAGAAGGTCGTACGAGCAGTACTTC. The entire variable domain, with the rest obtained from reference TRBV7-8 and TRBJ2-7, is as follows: GAGVSQSPRYKVAKRGQDVALRCDPISGHVSLFWYQQALGQGPEFLTYFQNEAQLDKSGLPSDRFFAERPEGSVSTLKIQRTQQEDSAVYLCASSGRRSYEQYFGPGTRLTVT.

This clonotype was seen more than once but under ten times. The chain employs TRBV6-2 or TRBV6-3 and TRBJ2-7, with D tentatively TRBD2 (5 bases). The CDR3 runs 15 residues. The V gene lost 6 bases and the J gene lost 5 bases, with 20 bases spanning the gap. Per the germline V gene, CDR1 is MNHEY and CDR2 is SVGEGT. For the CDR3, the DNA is TGTGCCAGCAGCCGGTTAAATGGGAGAGAGCACGAGCAGTACTTC. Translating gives CASSRLNGREHEQYF.

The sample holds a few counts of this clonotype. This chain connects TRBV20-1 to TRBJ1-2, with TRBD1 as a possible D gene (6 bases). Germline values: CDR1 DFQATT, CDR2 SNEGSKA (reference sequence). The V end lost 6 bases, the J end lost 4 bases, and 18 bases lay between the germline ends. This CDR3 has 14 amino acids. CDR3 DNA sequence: TGCAGTGCAGGAACTACAGGGCCGGGCTATGGCTACACCTTC. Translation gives CSAGTTGPGYGYTF.

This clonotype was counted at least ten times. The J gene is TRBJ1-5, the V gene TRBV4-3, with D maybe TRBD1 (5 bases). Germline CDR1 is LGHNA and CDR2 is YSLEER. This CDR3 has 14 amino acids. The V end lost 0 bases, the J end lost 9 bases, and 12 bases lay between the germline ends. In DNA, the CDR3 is TGCGCCAGCAGCCAAGACACAGGCTCCAGGCCCCAGCATTTT. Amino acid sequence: CASSQDTGSRPQHF.

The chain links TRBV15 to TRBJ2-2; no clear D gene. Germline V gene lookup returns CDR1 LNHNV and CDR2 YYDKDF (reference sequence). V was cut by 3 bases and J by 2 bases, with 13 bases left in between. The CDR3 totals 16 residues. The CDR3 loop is CATSRRRNINTGELFF. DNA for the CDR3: TGTGCCACCAGCAGGAGAAGAAACATAAACACCGGGGAGCTGTTTTTT.

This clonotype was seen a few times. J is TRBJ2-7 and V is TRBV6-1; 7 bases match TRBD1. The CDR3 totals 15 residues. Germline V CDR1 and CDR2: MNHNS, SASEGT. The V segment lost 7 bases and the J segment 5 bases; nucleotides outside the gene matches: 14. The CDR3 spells CASNPRRDSVNEQYF. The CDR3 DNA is TGTGCCAGCAACCCCCGCCGGGACAGCGTCAACGAGCAGTACTTC.

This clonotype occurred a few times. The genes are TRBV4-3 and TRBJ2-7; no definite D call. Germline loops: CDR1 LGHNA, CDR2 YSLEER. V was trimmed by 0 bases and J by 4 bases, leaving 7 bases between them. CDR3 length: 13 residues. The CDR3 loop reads CASSQEQTYEQYF. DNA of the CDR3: TGCGCCAGCAGCCAAGAACAGACTTACGAGCAGTACTTC.

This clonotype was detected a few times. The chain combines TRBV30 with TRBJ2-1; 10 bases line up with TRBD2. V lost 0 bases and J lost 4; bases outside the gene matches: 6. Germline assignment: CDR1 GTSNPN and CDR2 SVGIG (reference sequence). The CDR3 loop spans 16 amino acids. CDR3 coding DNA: TGTGCCTGGAGTGTTTCGTCTAGCGGGAGATACAATGAGCAGTTCTTC. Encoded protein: CAWSVSSSGRYNEQFF. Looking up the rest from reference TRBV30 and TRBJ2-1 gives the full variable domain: SQTIHQWPATLVQPVGSPLSLECTVEGTSNPNLYWYRQAAGRGLQLLFYSVGIGQISSEVPQNLSASRPQDRQFILSSKKLLLSDSGFYLCAWSVSSSGRYNEQFFGPGTRLTVL.

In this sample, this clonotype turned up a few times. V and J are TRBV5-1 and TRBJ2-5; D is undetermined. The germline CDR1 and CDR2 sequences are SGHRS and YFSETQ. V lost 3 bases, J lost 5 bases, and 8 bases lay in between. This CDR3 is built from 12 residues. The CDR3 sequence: CASSWSGETQYF. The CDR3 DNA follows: TGCGCCAGCAGCTGGTCCGGGGAGACCCAGTACTTC.

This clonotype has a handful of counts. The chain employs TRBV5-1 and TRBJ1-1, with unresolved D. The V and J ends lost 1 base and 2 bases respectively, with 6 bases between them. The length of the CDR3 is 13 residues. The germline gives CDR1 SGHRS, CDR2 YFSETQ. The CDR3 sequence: CASSLRKNTEAFF. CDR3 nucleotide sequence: TGCGCCAGCAGCTTGAGGAAAAACACTGAAGCTTTCTTT.

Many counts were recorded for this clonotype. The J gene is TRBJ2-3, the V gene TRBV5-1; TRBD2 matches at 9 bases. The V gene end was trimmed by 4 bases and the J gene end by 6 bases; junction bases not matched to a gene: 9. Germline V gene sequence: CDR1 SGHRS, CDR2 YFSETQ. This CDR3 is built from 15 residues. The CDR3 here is CASSTGTSKIDTQYF. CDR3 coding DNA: TGCGCCAGCAGCACCGGGACTAGCAAGATTGATACGCAGTATTTT.

The CDR3 sequence: CASSLLRLSGANVLTF. The CDR3 DNA is TGTGCCAGCAGCTTACTTCGGCTGTCTGGGGCCAACGTCCTGACTTTC. V and J are TRBV7-2 and TRBJ2-6; D is undetermined. V lost 2 bases and J 1 base, leaving 9 bases between the germline ends. The V gene's germline CDR1 is SGHTA and CDR2 FQGNSA. The CDR3 length is 16 residues.

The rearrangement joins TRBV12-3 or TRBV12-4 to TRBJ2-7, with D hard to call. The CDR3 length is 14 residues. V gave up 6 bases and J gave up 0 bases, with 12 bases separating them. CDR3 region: CASSRSESSYEQYF. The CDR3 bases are TGTGCCAGCAGCCGATCCGAAAGCTCCTACGAGCAGTACTTC.

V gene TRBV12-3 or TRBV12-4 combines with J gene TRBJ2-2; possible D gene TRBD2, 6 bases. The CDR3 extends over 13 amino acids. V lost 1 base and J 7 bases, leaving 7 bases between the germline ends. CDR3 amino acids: CASSLGGNGELFF. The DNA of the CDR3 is TGTGCCAGCAGTTTAGGCGGGAACGGGGAGCTGTTTTTT.